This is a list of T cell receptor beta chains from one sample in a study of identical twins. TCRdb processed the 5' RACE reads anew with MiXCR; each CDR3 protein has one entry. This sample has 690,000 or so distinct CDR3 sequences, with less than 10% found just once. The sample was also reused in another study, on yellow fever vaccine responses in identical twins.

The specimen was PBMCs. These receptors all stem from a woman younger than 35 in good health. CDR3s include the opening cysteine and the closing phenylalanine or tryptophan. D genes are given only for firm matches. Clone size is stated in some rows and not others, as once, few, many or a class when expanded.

CDR3 DNA: TGTGCCAGCAGCCAAGAGGTTCCTTACGAGCAGTACTTC; CDR3 protein: CASSQEVPYEQYF; D gene: NA; J gene: TRBJ2-7; V gene: TRBV14; clone size: NA; CDR3 length: 13
CDR3 DNA: TGTGCCAGCAGCATAGCGGGGGGGCAGTATTTT; CDR3 protein: CASSIAGGQYF; D gene: TRBD2; J gene: TRBJ2-3; V gene: TRBV7-8; clone size: many; CDR3 length: 11
CDR3 DNA: TGTGCCAGCAGCCAACTGGGGGGGCTCTCTGGGGCCAACGTCCTGACTTTC; CDR3 protein: CASSQLGGLSGANVLTF; D gene: NA; J gene: TRBJ2-6; V gene: TRBV3-1; clone size: NA; CDR3 length: 17
CDR3 DNA: TGTGCCAGCAGCTTAGTACGGGAGGGAGAGCAGTACTTC; CDR3 protein: CASSLVREGEQYF; D gene: TRBD2; J gene: TRBJ2-7; V gene: TRBV7-8; clone size: few; CDR3 length: 13
CDR3 DNA: TGTGCCAGCAGCTTAGCCTGGGGGTCAGCGTACAATGAGCAGTTCTTC; CDR3 protein: CASSLAWGSAYNEQFF; D gene: NA; J gene: TRBJ2-1; V gene: TRBV7-2; clone size: NA; CDR3 length: 16
CDR3 DNA: TGTGCCAGCAGCCCAATTACAGGGGCTAGTGAAGCTTTCTTT; CDR3 protein: CASSPITGASEAFF; D gene: TRBD1; J gene: TRBJ1-1; V gene: TRBV3-1; clone size: NA; CDR3 length: 14
CDR3 DNA: TGTGCCAGCAGTGCAGAACTCGGACAGGGGAACTATGGCTACACCTTC; CDR3 protein: CASSAELGQGNYGYTF; D gene: TRBD1; J gene: TRBJ1-2; V gene: TRBV6-1; clone size: NA; CDR3 length: 16
CDR3 DNA: TGTGCCACCAGTGAGACCGGGACTCCGAAACTCACAGATACGCAGTATTTT; CDR3 protein: CATSETGTPKLTDTQYF; D gene: NA; J gene: TRBJ2-3; V gene: TRBV24-1; clone size: NA; CDR3 length: 17
CDR3 DNA: TGCAGCGTTGAACTCCCCACAGGGGGATCAAGGAATGAGCAGTTCTTC; CDR3 protein: CSVELPTGGSRNEQFF; D gene: TRBD1; J gene: TRBJ2-1; V gene: TRBV29-1; clone size: NA; CDR3 length: 16
CDR3 DNA: TGCGCCAGCACCGTGGTGGTGGGAGATCCGTCAGAGACCCAGTACTTC; CDR3 protein: CASTVVVGDPSETQYF; D gene: NA; J gene: TRBJ2-5; V gene: TRBV5-1; clone size: few; CDR3 length: 16
CDR3 DNA: TGTGCCAGCAAGCCCCCAGTCTCGGGGAACACTGAAGCTTTCTTT; CDR3 protein: CASKPPVSGNTEAFF; D gene: NA; J gene: TRBJ1-1; V gene: TRBV7-9; clone size: many; CDR3 length: 15
CDR3 DNA: TGCAGTGCTAGAGGGCAGGGGCGGCTTAATGAAAAACTGTTTTTT; CDR3 protein: CSARGQGRLNEKLFF; D gene: NA; J gene: TRBJ1-4; V gene: TRBV20-1; clone size: many; CDR3 length: 15
CDR3 DNA: TGTGCCATCAGTCCACAGGGGGCGGACAACTCTGGGGCCAACGTCCTGACTTTC; CDR3 protein: CAISPQGADNSGANVLTF; D gene: TRBD1; J gene: TRBJ2-6; V gene: TRBV10-3; clone size: NA; CDR3 length: 18
CDR3 DNA: TGTGCCAGCAGCGATACAGCCGAAGAGACCCAGTACTTC; CDR3 protein: CASSDTAEETQYF; D gene: NA; J gene: TRBJ2-5; V gene: TRBV5-6; clone size: many; CDR3 length: 13
CDR3 DNA: TGCAGTGCTAGAGTGGGGGGTGTGGACTACGAGCAGTACTTC; CDR3 protein: CSARVGGVDYEQYF; D gene: NA; J gene: TRBJ2-7; V gene: TRBV20-1; clone size: few; CDR3 length: 14
CDR3 DNA: TGTGCCAGCAGCCAAGCGGTGGGAGCCTACGAGCAGTACTTC; CDR3 protein: CASSQAVGAYEQYF; D gene: NA; J gene: TRBJ2-7; V gene: TRBV3-1; clone size: NA; CDR3 length: 14
CDR3 DNA: TGTGCCAGCACCCTCATCGGACGGTCCCTCCAAGAGACCCAGTACTTC; CDR3 protein: CASTLIGRSLQETQYF; D gene: NA; J gene: TRBJ2-5; V gene: TRBV7-8; clone size: NA; CDR3 length: 16
CDR3 DNA: TGTGCCAGCAGTTACTTAATTAGCGGGAGTCACTACAATGAGCAGTTCTTC; CDR3 protein: CASSYLISGSHYNEQFF; D gene: TRBD2; J gene: TRBJ2-1; V gene: TRBV6-2/TRBV6-3; clone size: NA; CDR3 length: 17
CDR3 DNA: TGTGCCAGTTTAGCCCTACAGGGAAGCTCCTACGAGCAGTACTTC; CDR3 protein: CASLALQGSSYEQYF; D gene: NA; J gene: TRBJ2-7; V gene: TRBV6-1; clone size: few; CDR3 length: 15
CDR3 DNA: TGCAGTGCTAGAGATGGGGCAGGGGGCCCTCCGGATACGCAGTATTTT; CDR3 protein: CSARDGAGGPPDTQYF; D gene: TRBD1; J gene: TRBJ2-3; V gene: TRBV20-1; clone size: many; CDR3 length: 16
CDR3 DNA: TGTGCCAGCAGCAAGGCGACTGGGGCCAACGTCCTGACTTTC; CDR3 protein: CASSKATGANVLTF; D gene: NA; J gene: TRBJ2-6; V gene: TRBV7-9; clone size: NA; CDR3 length: 14
CDR3 DNA: TGTGCCGGAGGGGTAGCTTCGAACACCGGGGAGCTGTTTTTT; CDR3 protein: CAGGVASNTGELFF; D gene: NA; J gene: TRBJ2-2; V gene: TRBV18; clone size: NA; CDR3 length: 14
CDR3 DNA: TGTGCCAGCAGCCAAGACAGGGGAGGTAATTCACCCCTCCACTTT; CDR3 protein: CASSQDRGGNSPLHF; D gene: NA; J gene: TRBJ1-6; V gene: TRBV14; clone size: NA; CDR3 length: 15
CDR3 DNA: TGTGCCAGCAGCCCGGCCCTCCCGCGCGGGGAGCTGTTTTTT; CDR3 protein: CASSPALPRGELFF; D gene: NA; J gene: TRBJ2-2; V gene: TRBV5-5; clone size: once; CDR3 length: 14
CDR3 DNA: TGTGCCGCCGGGACAGGGGCCAATCAGCCCCAGCATTTT; CDR3 protein: CAAGTGANQPQHF; D gene: TRBD1; J gene: TRBJ1-5; V gene: TRBV7-3; clone size: many; CDR3 length: 13
CDR3 DNA: TGCGCCAGCAGTCCGACCGGCGGGAGTCTCCGGTCGCAAATGGAGACCCAGTACTTC; CDR3 protein: CASSPTGGSLRSQMETQYF; D gene: TRBD2; J gene: TRBJ2-5; V gene: TRBV5-1; clone size: NA; CDR3 length: 19
CDR3 DNA: TGTGCCACCGGGGTGGCCGGGGAGCTGTTTTTT; CDR3 protein: CATGVAGELFF; D gene: NA; J gene: TRBJ2-2; V gene: TRBV10-3; clone size: NA; CDR3 length: 11
CDR3 DNA: TGTGCCAGCAGCCTACTAGCGGGAGTATTTGAGCAGTTCTTC; CDR3 protein: CASSLLAGVFEQFF; D gene: TRBD2; J gene: TRBJ2-1; V gene: TRBV9; clone size: NA; CDR3 length: 14
CDR3 DNA: TGCGCCAGCAGCTTCGAGGGGGCCGGCACAGATACGCAGTATTTT; CDR3 protein: CASSFEGAGTDTQYF; D gene: TRBD1; J gene: TRBJ2-3; V gene: TRBV5-1; clone size: few; CDR3 length: 15
CDR3 DNA: TGTGCCAGCAGCATCGGGACTAGCGGGGGATTTTTCTACAATGAGCAGTTCTTC; CDR3 protein: CASSIGTSGGFFYNEQFF; D gene: TRBD2; J gene: TRBJ2-1; V gene: TRBV9; clone size: many; CDR3 length: 18
CDR3 DNA: TGCGCCAGCAGCTTGGTATCGTACTACGAGCAGTACTTC; CDR3 protein: CASSLVSYYEQYF; D gene: NA; J gene: TRBJ2-7; V gene: TRBV5-1; clone size: NA; CDR3 length: 13
CDR3 DNA: TGTGCCACCAGATGGGGGTTCGGCAATTCACCCCTCCACTTT; CDR3 protein: CATRWGFGNSPLHF; D gene: NA; J gene: TRBJ1-6; V gene: TRBV15; clone size: few; CDR3 length: 14
CDR3 DNA: TGCAGTGCTAATACCGGGACTAGCGGGGGCCTGAGGGGTGAGCAGTTCTTC; CDR3 protein: CSANTGTSGGLRGEQFF; D gene: TRBD2; J gene: TRBJ2-1; V gene: TRBV20-1; clone size: NA; CDR3 length: 17
CDR3 DNA: TGTGCCAGCAGCGCCACTAGTCGGGGGTACGAGCAGTACTTC; CDR3 protein: CASSATSRGYEQYF; D gene: NA; J gene: TRBJ2-7; V gene: TRBV9; clone size: NA; CDR3 length: 14
CDR3 DNA: TGTGCCAGCGTCGGACAGGTCAACCAAGCTTTCTTT; CDR3 protein: CASVGQVNQAFF; D gene: TRBD1; J gene: TRBJ1-1; V gene: TRBV6-6; clone size: many; CDR3 length: 12
CDR3 DNA: TGCGCCAGCAGCTTGGGGGACAGGACTAATTCACCCCTCCACTTT; CDR3 protein: CASSLGDRTNSPLHF; D gene: TRBD1; J gene: TRBJ1-6; V gene: TRBV5-1; clone size: NA; CDR3 length: 15
CDR3 DNA: TGTGCCAGCAGGCTATTCCAGGGAATAGAGACCCAGTACTTC; CDR3 protein: CASRLFQGIETQYF; D gene: NA; J gene: TRBJ2-5; V gene: TRBV6-1; clone size: few; CDR3 length: 14
CDR3 DNA: TGTGCCAGCAGCTTAGGAGGTTCTGGGACCCAGTACTTC; CDR3 protein: CASSLGGSGTQYF; D gene: NA; J gene: TRBJ2-5; V gene: TRBV7-2; clone size: many; CDR3 length: 13
CDR3 DNA: TGTGCCAGCAGCTTTGTTATCGGGAGGCTAGCGGTGCAGGTGAATACGCAGTATTTT; CDR3 protein: CASSFVIGRLAVQVNTQYF; D gene: NA; J gene: TRBJ2-3; V gene: TRBV12-1; clone size: NA; CDR3 length: 19
CDR3 DNA: TGCAGTGCTAGAGCCGACAGGGACTACGAGCAGTACTTC; CDR3 protein: CSARADRDYEQYF; D gene: TRBD1; J gene: TRBJ2-7; V gene: TRBV20-1; clone size: few; CDR3 length: 13
CDR3 DNA: TGCGCCAGCAGCTTGGCCATTAGCGGGGGTGCGTTCTACGAGCAGTACTTC; CDR3 protein: CASSLAISGGAFYEQYF; D gene: TRBD2; J gene: TRBJ2-7; V gene: TRBV5-1; clone size: NA; CDR3 length: 17
CDR3 DNA: TGTGCCAGCGGTCTAAGCAGCGGGAGCGTAGATACGCAGTATTTT; CDR3 protein: CASGLSSGSVDTQYF; D gene: TRBD2; J gene: TRBJ2-3; V gene: TRBV7-2; clone size: few; CDR3 length: 15
CDR3 DNA: TGTGCCAGCGGCGGTGATAAAGGGCGGTCCAATTCACCCCTCCACTTT; CDR3 protein: CASGGDKGRSNSPLHF; D gene: NA; J gene: TRBJ1-6; V gene: TRBV6-1; clone size: few; CDR3 length: 16
CDR3 DNA: TGTGCCAGCAGCTCGGACAGGCCCCCCGGGGAGCTGTTTTTT; CDR3 protein: CASSSDRPPGELFF; D gene: TRBD1; J gene: TRBJ2-2; V gene: TRBV7-3; clone size: many; CDR3 length: 14
CDR3 DNA: TGTGCCAGCAGTACCCAGGGGGCACTGGCCTACGAGCAGTACTTC; CDR3 protein: CASSTQGALAYEQYF; D gene: TRBD1; J gene: TRBJ2-7; V gene: TRBV28; clone size: few; CDR3 length: 15
CDR3 DNA: TGTGCCAGCAGCCCGCGGTTTGACGAGCAGTACTTC; CDR3 protein: CASSPRFDEQYF; D gene: NA; J gene: TRBJ2-7; V gene: TRBV7-2; clone size: few; CDR3 length: 12
CDR3 DNA: TGCGCCAGCAGCTTGGCACTCGGGACAGGGGTAGCTTTCTTT; CDR3 protein: CASSLALGTGVAFF; D gene: TRBD1; J gene: TRBJ1-1; V gene: TRBV5-1; clone size: NA; CDR3 length: 14
CDR3 DNA: TGCAGCGCCCAGGGACAGGGGAACTATGGCTACACCTTC; CDR3 protein: CSAQGQGNYGYTF; D gene: TRBD1; J gene: TRBJ1-2; V gene: TRBV29-1; clone size: NA; CDR3 length: 13
CDR3 DNA: TGTGCCAGCAGTTACCCGGCCCGAAATGAGCAGTTCTTC; CDR3 protein: CASSYPARNEQFF; D gene: NA; J gene: TRBJ2-1; V gene: TRBV6-5; clone size: NA; CDR3 length: 13
CDR3 DNA: TGTGCCAGTAGAGATGGGACAGGGATCGACGAGCAGTACTTC; CDR3 protein: CASRDGTGIDEQYF; D gene: TRBD1; J gene: TRBJ2-7; V gene: TRBV19; clone size: few; CDR3 length: 14
CDR3 DNA: TGTGCCAGCAGGGGAGCAGGGGTAGGCAATCAGCCCCAGCATTTT; CDR3 protein: CASRGAGVGNQPQHF; D gene: NA; J gene: TRBJ1-5; V gene: TRBV12-3/TRBV12-4; clone size: NA; CDR3 length: 15
CDR3 DNA: TGTGCCAGCAGCCAAACAAATATCCCTTGGGGGACCCAGTACTTC; CDR3 protein: CASSQTNIPWGTQYF; D gene: NA; J gene: TRBJ2-5; V gene: TRBV7-9; clone size: many; CDR3 length: 15
CDR3 DNA: TGCAGCGTTGAAGATAACACTGAAGCTTTCTTT; CDR3 protein: CSVEDNTEAFF; D gene: NA; J gene: TRBJ1-1; V gene: TRBV29-1; clone size: NA; CDR3 length: 11
CDR3 DNA: TGTGCCAGCAGCTTAAATAGGGACTCCTCCTACGAGCAGTACTTC; CDR3 protein: CASSLNRDSSYEQYF; D gene: NA; J gene: TRBJ2-7; V gene: TRBV11-2; clone size: many; CDR3 length: 15
CDR3 DNA: TGCAGCGACCGAGGGACGGACAATGAGCAGTTCTTC; CDR3 protein: CSDRGTDNEQFF; D gene: NA; J gene: TRBJ2-1; V gene: TRBV29-1; clone size: few; CDR3 length: 12
CDR3 DNA: TGTGCCAGCAGCTTAGTCCGGGGGGGCAATACCTACGAGCAGTACTTC; CDR3 protein: CASSLVRGGNTYEQYF; D gene: TRBD2; J gene: TRBJ2-7; V gene: TRBV7-2; clone size: few; CDR3 length: 16
CDR3 DNA: TGTGCCAGCTCTCGAAATGCGGATACGCAGTATTTT; CDR3 protein: CASSRNADTQYF; D gene: NA; J gene: TRBJ2-3; V gene: TRBV18; clone size: NA; CDR3 length: 12